A single sample is the source of the 16 T cell receptor beta chains below, sequenced in a study of T cells in localized non-small cell lung cancer (TCRdb year 2020). The protocol used for the library was the immunoSEQ multiplex PCR assay. Entries here come from immuneACCESS through TCRdb and include only in-frame sequences with V and J called. Some clones fail to appear in such tables; in the studies checked, an unresolved V gene covers under half of the shortfall, and the cause of the remainder is unknown. The sample table shows about 12,000 clones, and 84% are seen once. The ten largest clones take up 25% to 35% of the sample. This material consisted of peripheral blood, taken before any cancer treatment. The receptors derive from an older male donor with stage I squamous cell lung carcinoma.

V usage is TRBV10-3 and J usage is TRBJ2-7; 7 nucleotides match TRBD1. CDR1 and CDR2 from the germline V gene are ENHRY and SYGVKD. The CDR3 contains 17 residues. The V segment lost 6 bases and the J segment 0 bases; nucleotides outside the gene matches: 14. Here the CDR3 reads CAISFNLETGPSYEQYF. CDR3 bases: TGTGCCATCAGCTTTAACTTGGAGACAGGGCCCTCCTACGAGCAGTACTTC.

The gene calls are TRBV7-9 and TRBJ2-2, with a possible D match to TRBD2 (6 bases). Trimming left V 6 bases short and J 6 bases short, with 14 bases between. Looked up from germline, CDR1 is SEHNR and CDR2 is FQNEAQ (reference sequence). The CDR3 has 14 amino acids. The CDR3 is CASSLRTGAGELFF. The CDR3 DNA follows: TGTGCCAGCAGTTTAAGGACGGGGGCCGGGGAGCTGTTTTTT.

This chain joins TRBV6-5 and TRBJ2-5, with 12 bases lining up with TRBD2. The CDR3 runs to 16 residues. J lost 5 bases, V lost 2 bases, and 6 bases had no gene match. CDR1 is MNHEY and CDR2 is SVGAGI in the germline V gene. The CDR3 loop reads CASSYLAGGPRETQYF. CDR3 DNA sequence: TGTGCCAGCAGTTACCTAGCGGGAGGGCCTAGGGAGACCCAGTACTTC.

The V and J genes are TRBV19 and TRBJ2-7; 11 positions agree with TRBD2. CDR3 length: 17 amino acids. V gave up 0 bases and J gave up 9 bases; unmatched junction bases: 13. CDR1 LNHDA and CDR2 SQIVND come from the germline V gene (reference sequence). CDR3 in DNA: TGTGCCAGTAGTATAGATCGGAGTAGCGGGAGGGTATTTGGGCAGTACTTC. Protein product: CASSIDRSSGRVFGQYF.

The CDR3 DNA is TGTGCCAGTAGTGCCAAATCACAAAGTCGGGCCAACGTCCTGACTTTC. Encoded protein: CASSAKSQSRANVLTF. The chain employs TRBV19 and TRBJ2-6; D not certain. Between the trimmed V and J ends, which lost 5 bases and 5 bases, there was a span of 16 bases. This CDR3 contains 16 residues. Germline loops: CDR1 LNHDA, CDR2 SQIVND (reference sequence). The full variable domain, with the rest looked up from reference TRBV19 and TRBJ2-6, is DGGITQSPKYLFRKEGQNVTLSCEQNLNHDAMYWYRQDPGQGLRLIYYSQIVNDFQKGDIAEGYSVSREKKESFPLTVTSAQKNPTAFYLCASSAKSQSRANVLTFGAGSRLTVL.

The genes are TRBV27 and TRBJ2-1; 10 nucleotides agree with TRBD2. The CDR3 extends over 16 amino acids. CDR1 and CDR2 (germline): MNHEY, SMNVEV (reference sequence). V lost 6 bases, J lost 7 bases, and 12 bases stayed unmatched. CDR3 in DNA: TGTGCCAGCAGCTTAGTAGCGGGAGGAGTGGTGAATGAGCAGTTCTTC. Translating it yields CASSLVAGGVVNEQFF.

The chain is built from TRBV9 and TRBJ1-1; no reliable D call. V lost 0 bases, J lost 10 bases, and 16 bases lay in between. Looked up from germline, CDR1 is SGDLS and CDR2 is YYNGEE. The CDR3 totals 14 residues. The CDR3 nucleotides are TGTGCCAGCAGCGTAGGTGCCGGACGCGGGCTAGCTTTCTTT. This codes for CASSVGAGRGLAFF. The complete variable domain, with remaining parts taken from reference TRBV9 and TRBJ1-1, reads DSGVTQTPKHLITATGQRVTLRCSPRSGDLSVYWYQQSLDQGLQFLIQYYNGEERAKGNILERFSAQQFPDLHSELNLSSLELGDSALYFCASSVGAGRGLAFFGQGTRLTVV.

The chain combines TRBV11-2 with TRBJ2-1, with D unclear. The V and J ends lost 6 bases and 10 bases respectively, with 13 bases between them. Germline V CDR1 and CDR2: SGHAT, FQNNGV. The CDR3 sequence is 12 residues long. Here the CDR3 reads CASRRSTYEQFF. CDR3 nucleotides: TGTGCCAGCAGGAGAAGCACGTACGAGCAGTTCTTC.

The chain uses TRBV9 and TRBJ2-2, with 9 bases aligning to TRBD1. Trimming cost V 4 bases and J 4 bases; bases outside gene matches: 5. Germline V lookup: CDR1 SGDLS, CDR2 YYNGEE. The CDR3 is made up of 15 amino acids. CDR3 region: CASSSRTGATGELFF. DNA for the CDR3: TGTGCCAGCAGCTCGCGGACAGGGGCCACCGGGGAGCTGTTTTTT.

V is TRBV6-1 and J is TRBJ2-5; 7 bases are shared with TRBD2. This CDR3 contains 15 residues. Looked up from germline, CDR1 is MNHNS and CDR2 is SASEGT. V shed 5 bases, J shed 4 bases, and the junction held 10 bases outside the gene matches. The CDR3 DNA reads as TGTGCCAGCAGTTCTTTCCGGGACTATGGAGAGACCCAGTACTTC. Translation gives CASSSFRDYGETQYF.

The CDR3 sequence is CASSPGLRTKDEQFF. The CDR3 DNA sequence: TGCGCCAGCAGCCCGGGACTGCGGACGAAGGATGAGCAGTTCTTC. J is TRBJ2-1 and V is TRBV5-1; TRBD2 is a possible D gene (6 bases). The CDR3 has 15 residues. Trimming shortened V by 4 bases and J by 8 bases, and 19 bases separated the two germline ends. CDR1 SGHRS and CDR2 YFSETQ come from the germline V gene.

The genes are TRBV5-4 and TRBJ2-7; 13 bases align to TRBD2. From germline, CDR1 is SGHNT and CDR2 YYREEE (reference sequence). V gave up 2 bases and J gave up 2 bases; unmatched junction bases: 1. CDR3 size: 15 residues. The CDR3 protein is CASSFGLAGAYEQYF. For the CDR3, the DNA is TGTGCCAGCAGCTTCGGACTAGCGGGAGCCTACGAGCAGTACTTC.

The V and J genes are TRBV5-6 and TRBJ2-1; the D is unclear. There are 12 residues in the CDR3. Germline assignment: CDR1 SGHDT and CDR2 YYEEEE. V was clipped by 3 bases and J by 8 bases, with 9 bases between them. CDR3 in amino acids: CASSWSRDEQFF. The CDR3 DNA reads TGTGCCAGCAGCTGGTCTAGGGATGAGCAGTTCTTC.

The rearrangement links TRBV27 to TRBJ2-1; D ambiguous. CDR3 size: 16 residues. Germline V gives CDR1 MNHEY, CDR2 SMNVEV (reference sequence). Trimming removed 0 bases from V and 0 bases from J, with 9 bases in between. The CDR3 DNA reads TGTGCCAGCAGTTTATCGAGCATAAGCTCCTACAATGAGCAGTTCTTC. Translated, it gives CASSLSSISSYNEQFF.

The J gene is TRBJ2-3, the V gene TRBV6-1; 10 bases are a match to TRBD2. From germline, CDR1 is MNHNS and CDR2 SASEGT. The CDR3 length is 14 residues. V was clipped by 8 bases and J by 2 bases; unmatched bases: 4. For the CDR3, the DNA is TGTGCCAGCCGGACTAGCGGATACACAGATACGCAGTATTTT. Its translation: CASRTSGYTDTQYF.

The chain employs TRBV6-6 and TRBJ2-5; TRBD1 matches 10 bases. Germline V gives CDR1 MNHNY, CDR2 SVGAGI (reference sequence). The CDR3 consists of 15 residues. V lost 5 bases, J lost 5 bases, and 8 bases stayed unmatched. The CDR3 is CASSTTGGAGETQYF. For the CDR3, the DNA is TGTGCCAGCAGTACGACAGGGGGCGCGGGGGAGACCCAGTACTTC.